This T cell receptor beta chain was recorded in a study of blood T cell repertoires in COVID-19 (dated by TCRdb to 2019 to 2021). About the study as a whole: Collaborator samples came from the United States, Italy and Spain and covered acute and convalescent phases of COVID-19. The material from the prospective study consisted of cDNA or gDNA derived from T cells, B-cell-depleted T cells, or PBMCs. The dataset comprised deeply sampled blood TCRbeta repertoires from subjects exposed to, actively infected with, or recovered from COVID-19. The repertoires were released in a freely available public database intended as a resource for research on the immune response to SARS-CoV-2. Samples came from the ongoing ImmuneRACE study (first 160 participants) plus 1,254 subjects from 6 global collaborators. A de-identified subject ID, COVID-19 status, age in years and sex were almost always included in the sample metadata. Where available, HLA class I and class II types were obtained from metadata supplied by the sample provider rather than from assay-based typing. On the study overall, not on this receptor specifically: The quantity of clinical and demographic metadata differed by source and by participant and was supplied without curation.

TCRbeta CDR3 regions were amplified from genomic DNA by means of the immunoSEQ Assay, a bias-controlled multiplex PCR. In the source study's methods: The number of nucleated cells in each sample was estimated from the amplification of reference gene primers within the assay. Sequence reads were collapsed and filtered to measure the absolute abundance of every unique TCRbeta CDR3 rearrangement. For each sample, productive Simpson clonality was calculated as the square root of Simpson's diversity index across productive rearrangements. The immuneACCESS repertoire file appears here via TCRdb, limited to in-frame rearrangements. These files lack a portion of the clones; in checked studies, under half of the deficit traces to unresolved V genes, and the cause of the others is not known. V and J calls and clone size come straight from that table; D and trimming were deduced from the DNA. The sample table lists tens of thousands of clones, roughly four fifths of them with a count of one. Of the sample, roughly 27% is held by the ten largest clones.

Comments on this clone: It has no known antigen specificity. The sample holds no much larger clone one base away, and base qualities are not on file.

Whole blood was collected in K2EDTA tubes by collaborating institutions according to the institutions' own protocols. For TCRbeta analysis, collaborators shipped samples in one of three forms: frozen whole blood, isolated PBMCs, or DNA extracted from either of those sample types. The CDR3 runs 15 residues from the cysteine to the phenylalanine. Only the CDR3 part of the read is kept: 45 bases, read in frame from the first base. V and J are trimmed by 6 bases and 5 bases, and the gene matches miss 6 bases of the junction. CDR1 SGHTA and CDR2 FQGTGA were looked up in the germline V gene. This TCR was recovered from a human donor in a cohort sampled during active COVID-19. The sequence joins TRBV7-3 to TRBJ2-2, with 10 bases matching TRBD1. Sequenced material: peripheral blood. Here is the DNA: TGTGCCAGCAGTCTCCAGGGACAGGGGACCGGGGAGCTGTTTTTT. It translates to CASSLQGQGTGELFF.